The clone carrying this T cell receptor beta chain has a count of ten or more. Its antigen remains unknown. The entry originates in a study of radiotherapy plus CTLA-4 blockade in lung cancer. Study background: Across the patients, objective responses occurred in 18%, and disease control in about 29%.

CDR1 MNHNS and CDR2 SASEGT come from the germline V gene. The CDR3 consists of 13 residues. V gave up 6 bases and J gave up 1 base; unmatched junction bases: 2. Study-level points and caveats: In blood, after radiotherapy plus ipilimumab, tumor-derived TCR clones expanded. Best predicting response, reportedly, were early blood T cell clone dynamics, with interferon-beta.

Those patients who had chemo-refractory metastatic non-small-cell lung cancer were given focal radiation along with CTLA-4 blockade through ipilimumab. TCRdb's table, derived via immunoSEQ multiplex PCR, lists solely in-frame clones and lacks some. The sample has tens of thousands of clones; less than 75% are singletons. The chain couples TRBV6-1 to TRBJ1-1, with 7 positions matching TRBD1. The receptor was isolated from a human donor with non-small cell lung cancer whose response to radiotherapy plus ipilimumab could not be evaluated. The specimen was peripheral blood, collected from a patient treated with radiotherapy plus ipilimumab. DNA for the CDR3: TGTGCCAGCAGCCAGGGGGAGAACACTGAAGCTTTCTTT. Encoded protein: CASSQGENTEAFF.